This T cell receptor (beta chain) was profiled in a study of prognosis after radiotherapy for stage I lung cancer. Trimming stripped 3 bases from V and 2 bases from J, with 7 bases between. Germline CDR1 is MGHRA and CDR2 is YSYEKL. The CDR3 loop spans 13 amino acids. In its sample, this clonotype was seen many times. From genomic DNA, two-round multiplex PCR was used to amplify TCR beta CDR3. Every TRBV and TRBJ gene had its own specific primer in first-round PCR. TCRdb reprocessed the multiplex PCR reads via MiXCR and lists one record per CDR3 protein. Here the sample spans about 16,000 distinct CDR3 sequences, roughly 45% being singletons.

This sample comprised PBMCs, obtained before or after stereotactic body radiation therapy (not recorded which). This sequence originates from a donor over 45 with non-small cell lung cancer. The J gene is TRBJ1-1, the V gene TRBV4-1; D call uncertain. The CDR3 here is CASSHPLNTEAFF. The DNA for the CDR3 is TGCGCCAGCAGCCATCCCCTCAACACTGAAGCTTTCTTT.